This is a list of T cell receptor beta chains from one sample in a study of OX40 agonist ivuxolimab in advanced cancers. Some clones are missing from TCRdb's copy, which holds only in-frame ones; the method was immunoSEQ multiplex PCR. The sample includes about 82,000 clones, 91% seen only once; the top ten take 2% to 2.5%. The sample consisted of CD4+ or CD8+ T cells sorted from blood, taken in a trial of the OX40 agonist ivuxolimab. All receptors come from an adult with an advanced solid tumor such as melanoma, head and neck, liver or kidney cancer. Both conserved end residues are part of each CDR3. The order of the fields is J gene, clone size, V gene, D gene, CDR3 protein, CDR3 DNA. A D gene is named only where the DNA matches it firmly. Size is omitted from some rows. Given values are once, few, many or a class for expanded clones.

TRBJ2-2 NA TRBV5-1 NA CASSLNTGELFF TGCGCCAGCAGCTTGAACACCGGGGAGCTGTTTTTT
TRBJ2-1 once TRBV5-4 NA CASSLEGGISYNEQFF TGTGCCAGCAGCTTGGAGGGGGGAATTTCCTACAATGAGCAGTTCTTC
TRBJ1-1 NA TRBV29-1 TRBD1 CSVYMGTGMNTEAFF TGCAGCGTTTATATGGGGACAGGGATGAACACTGAAGCTTTCTTT
TRBJ2-1 NA TRBV6-6 TRBD2 CASSFGTSGRGEQFF TGTGCCAGCAGTTTCGGGACTAGCGGGAGAGGTGAGCAGTTCTTC
TRBJ2-1 NA TRBV2 NA CASSDLDPEQFF TGTGCCAGCAGTGACTTGGACCCCGAGCAGTTCTTC
TRBJ1-2 NA TRBV28 NA CASSFAPGGYTF TGTGCCAGCAGTTTCGCCCCGGGTGGCTACACCTTC
TRBJ2-1 once TRBV6-5 NA CASRPTRNNEQFF TGTGCCAGCAGACCGACTAGGAACAATGAGCAGTTCTTC
TRBJ2-7 NA TRBV28 TRBD2 CASSPSLGLAGGYEQYF TGTGCCAGCAGTCCGAGCCTGGGACTAGCGGGAGGCTACGAGCAGTACTTC
TRBJ2-7 once TRBV5-1 NA CASSLASGSSYEQYF TGCGCCAGCAGCTTGGCGTCAGGAAGTTCCTACGAGCAGTACTTC
TRBJ2-1 NA TRBV6-6 NA CASSYSYNEQFF TGTGCCAGCAGTTACTCCTACAATGAGCAGTTCTTC
TRBJ1-1 NA TRBV28 NA CASRSGGRIEAFF TGTGCCAGCCGAAGTGGGGGGCGGATTGAAGCTTTCTTT
TRBJ1-2 NA TRBV30 NA CAWSVHGGYTF TGTGCCTGGAGTGTACACGGTGGCTACACCTTC
TRBJ2-2 many TRBV6-4 TRBD2 CASRTSDRSGELFF TGTGCCAGCCGGACTAGTGACCGGAGCGGGGAGCTGTTTTTT
TRBJ2-1 NA TRBV5-1 NA CASSFGNNEQFF TGCGCCAGCAGCTTTGGGAACAATGAGCAGTTCTTC
TRBJ2-7 NA TRBV5-6 NA CASSFVSYEQYF TGTGCCAGCAGCTTTGTTTCCTACGAGCAGTACTTC
TRBJ2-7 NA TRBV5-8 TRBD2 CASRTSGAYEQYF TGTGCCTCGAGGACTAGCGGGGCCTACGAGCAGTACTTC
TRBJ2-7 NA TRBV10-3 NA CAISELKGISEQYF TGTGCCATCAGCGAGCTAAAGGGGATTAGCGAGCAGTACTTC
TRBJ2-5 NA TRBV18 NA CASSPAPYRVGETQYF TGTGCCAGCTCACCCGCCCCTTACAGGGTGGGGGAGACCCAGTACTTC
TRBJ1-2 NA TRBV7-8 TRBD1 CASSFATGTGGAGGYTF TGTGCCAGCAGCTTCGCAACCGGGACAGGGGGCGCGGGAGGCTACACCTTC
TRBJ2-1 NA TRBV27 NA CASNLDFALNHNEQFF TGTGCCAGCAACCTAGACTTCGCATTGAATCACAATGAGCAGTTCTTC
TRBJ2-4 NA TRBV18 NA CASSPGATNIQYF TGTGCCAGCTCACCAGGGGCCACCAACATTCAGTACTTC
TRBJ1-5 NA TRBV11-3 NA CASSSPHSNQPQHF TGTGCCAGCAGCTCCCCACATAGCAATCAGCCCCAGCATTTT
TRBJ2-1 NA TRBV5-4 TRBD2 CASSAGLVGGNEQFF TGTGCCAGCAGCGCCGGACTAGTCGGCGGAAATGAGCAGTTCTTC
TRBJ1-1 NA TRBV19 NA CASSSGLRTEAFF TGTGCCAGTAGTTCAGGTTTAAGGACTGAAGCTTTCTTT
TRBJ2-1 NA TRBV4-3 NA CASSQGSRGRNNEQFF TGCGCCAGCAGCCAAGGGTCCCGGGGACGAAACAATGAGCAGTTCTTC
TRBJ2-5 NA TRBV30 TRBD2 CAWSGAGVLETQYF TGTGCCTGGAGTGGAGCGGGGGTTCTGGAGACCCAGTACTTC
TRBJ1-3 NA TRBV19 NA CASYDRTGNTIYF TGTGCCAGTTATGACAGGACTGGAAACACCATATATTTT
TRBJ1-1 NA TRBV18 NA CASSPPTGALNTEAFF TGTGCCAGCTCACCTCCCACCGGGGCACTGAACACTGAAGCTTTCTTT
TRBJ2-3 NA TRBV7-7 TRBD2 CASSPGTSRKGADTQYF TGTGCTAGCAGCCCGGGGACTAGCCGAAAAGGGGCAGATACGCAGTATTTT
TRBJ2-1 NA TRBV30 TRBD1 CAALGQGIIEQFF TGTGCCGCATTGGGACAGGGGATTATTGAGCAGTTCTTC
TRBJ2-1 NA TRBV7-8 NA CASSRRDSTYNEQFF TGTGCCAGCAGCCGTAGGGACTCAACATACAATGAGCAGTTCTTC
TRBJ1-2 once TRBV4-1 NA CASSQDHGPNYGYTF TGCGCCAGCAGCCAAGATCATGGCCCTAACTATGGCTACACCTTC
TRBJ2-1 once TRBV28 NA CASSLGTLNNEQFF TGTGCCAGCAGCCTCGGGACGCTTAACAATGAGCAGTTCTTC
TRBJ2-7 NA TRBV11-2 NA CASSLVRGAEQYF TGTGCCAGCAGCCTCGTAAGAGGGGCCGAGCAGTACTTC
TRBJ2-4 once TRBV2 NA CASSATPAAKNIQYF TGTGCCAGCAGTGCGACGCCAGCGGCCAAAAACATTCAGTACTTC
TRBJ2-1 NA TRBV7-2 NA CASGGPTHNEQFF TGTGCCAGCGGGGGACCGACCCACAATGAGCAGTTCTTC
TRBJ2-5 NA TRBV27 TRBD2 CASSLGLAGGTGETQYF TGTGCCAGCAGTTTAGGACTAGCGGGAGGAACCGGGGAGACCCAGTACTTC
TRBJ1-6 NA TRBV5-6 TRBD1 CASSTTGVNSPLHF TGTGCCAGCAGCACAACAGGGGTAAATTCACCCCTCCACTTT
TRBJ2-6 NA TRBV5-1 TRBD1 CASSWDRASGANVLTF TGCGCCAGCAGCTGGGACAGGGCTTCTGGGGCCAACGTCCTGACTTTC
TRBJ2-5 NA TRBV9 NA CASSVGGSGRETQYF TGTGCCAGCAGCGTAGGCGGGTCGGGGAGGGAGACCCAGTACTTC
TRBJ2-1 NA TRBV27 TRBD1 CASSLDRGGYNEQFF TGTGCCAGCAGTCTAGACAGGGGCGGATACAATGAGCAGTTCTTC
TRBJ2-5 NA TRBV14 NA CASSQQMTETQYF TGTGCCAGCAGCCAACAGATGACAGAGACCCAGTACTTC
TRBJ1-2 NA TRBV5-1 NA CASSLESHYGYTF TGCGCCAGCAGCTTGGAGTCTCACTATGGCTACACCTTC
TRBJ1-4 NA TRBV18 NA CASSPGMGTNEKLFF TGTGCCAGCTCACCAGGAATGGGAACTAATGAAAAACTGTTTTTT
TRBJ1-1 NA TRBV9 TRBD1 CASGPGQGITAEAFF TGTGCCAGCGGACCCGGACAGGGGATTACGGCTGAAGCTTTCTTT
TRBJ1-4 NA TRBV7-2 TRBD1 CASRTWTGQGEKLFF TGTGCCAGCAGGACCTGGACAGGCCAGGGTGAAAAACTGTTTTTT
TRBJ2-1 NA TRBV6-5 TRBD2 CASKSGSRVNEQFF TGTGCCAGCAAAAGCGGGAGTCGGGTAAATGAGCAGTTCTTC
TRBJ2-1 NA TRBV11-2 TRBD2 CASSLVGTSKDNEQFF TGTGCCAGCAGCTTAGTTGGGACTAGCAAAGACAATGAGCAGTTCTTC
TRBJ1-2 NA TRBV5-6 TRBD1 CASSIRRGHGYTF TGTGCCAGCAGTATCCGCAGGGGGCATGGCTACACCTTC
TRBJ1-1 NA TRBV5-5 NA CASSPEGERANTEAFF TGTGCCAGCAGCCCTGAGGGGGAAAGGGCGAACACTGAAGCTTTCTTT
TRBJ1-3 NA TRBV2 NA CASSEVSGNTIYF TGTGCCAGCAGTGAAGTCTCTGGAAACACCATATATTTT
TRBJ2-1 few TRBV4-2 NA CASSQERVGQFF TGTGCCAGCAGCCAAGAGAGAGTAGGGCAGTTCTTC
TRBJ1-1 once TRBV5-4 NA CASSPVPGLMNTEAFF TGTGCCAGCAGTCCAGTGCCAGGCCTCATGAACACTGAAGCTTTCTTT
TRBJ2-7 NA TRBV5-1 TRBD1 CASSLGGTGAYEQYF TGCGCCAGCAGCTTGGGAGGGACAGGGGCCTACGAGCAGTACTTC
TRBJ2-5 NA TRBV7-2 TRBD2 CASSLPGTSGLTQYF TGTGCCAGCAGCTTGCCCGGGACTAGCGGCCTAACCCAGTACTTC
TRBJ2-7 NA TRBV7-9 NA CASSFRRDEQYF TGTGCCAGCAGCTTTCGACGGGACGAGCAGTACTTC
TRBJ1-1 NA TRBV7-9 NA CASNTGHTEAFF TGTGCCAGCAACACAGGGCACACTGAAGCTTTCTTT
TRBJ2-3 once TRBV28 TRBD2 CASSSGLAGVKDTQYF TGTGCCAGCAGTTCTGGACTAGCGGGAGTCAAAGATACGCAGTATTTT
TRBJ2-4 few TRBV5-1 TRBD1 CASSSGQGVNIQYF TGCGCCAGCAGCTCGGGCCAGGGGGTAAACATTCAGTACTTC
TRBJ2-1 NA TRBV27 TRBD2 CASTLPGTSGRSSYNEQFF TGTGCCAGCACCCTCCCCGGGACTAGCGGGAGGAGCTCCTACAATGAGCAGTTCTTC